This T cell receptor beta chain comes out of a study of blood T cells in healthy people across ages. Study-level information: Using template switching, researchers captured about one barcoded beta molecule for each two T cells.

Germline CDR1 is SQVTM and CDR2 is ANQGSEA. V shed 1 base, J shed 6 bases, and the junction held 3 bases outside the gene matches. The CDR3 loop spans 14 amino acids. Study-wide results and limits: Measured against age, TCR beta diversity per million T cells decreased in a roughly linear manner.

Note on this clonotype: Its antigen is unidentified.

It was with a sample-barcoded 5' primer and a J-beta primer mix that a second PCR of about 7 to 12 cycles was run. TCRdb recomputed calls from the 5' RACE reads with MiXCR, one row per CDR3 protein. The sample holds fewer than 1,200,000 distinct CDR3 sequences, 20% to 25% seen once. The same sample was also studied in work on T cells of mothers and their children.

This chain connects TRBV29-1 to TRBJ2-1; 10 bases align to TRBD2. The TCR sequence derives from a girl under 10 years old in good health. Sequenced input: blood. The CDR3 nucleotides read TGCAGCGTTGAAGTACTAGCGGGGCTCAATGAGCAGTTCTTC. Translating gives CSVEVLAGLNEQFF.